This T cell receptor (beta chain) was observed in a study of shared clonotypes between healthy human individuals. This CDR3 is 15 amino acids long. J gave up 6 bases and V 5 bases, and 7 bases lay outside the gene matches. Germline V gives CDR1 SGHTA, CDR2 FQGTGA. The assay was immunoSEQ multiplex PCR, and TCRdb's table has in-frame clones only and misses some. Of fewer than 650,000 clones in the sample, 70% to 80% were seen once. Sequenced: PBMCs. This clonotype was sampled from a woman in her thirties or forties in good health. Some clones in this sample may be carry-over from other donors' samples. The chain links TRBV7-3 to TRBJ2-3; 11 positions match TRBD2. Here the CDR3 DNA reads TGTGCCAGCAGCCTCCAGACTAGCGGGGCGGATACGCAGTATTTT. Translation: CASSLQTSGADTQYF.